A selection of T cell receptor beta chains follows, all from one sample in a study of shared clonotypes between healthy human individuals. Sequencing was performed with immunoSEQ multiplex PCR; in TCRdb, only in-frame clones are kept and a portion is missing. The profile shows 2 million to 2.5 million clones, 92% of them singletons. The specimen was naive CD4+ T cells from PBMCs. The receptors come from a young man in good health. Some clones in this sample may be carry-over from other donors' samples. The conserved cysteine and the conserved F or W are not part of the CDR3 here. Each record gives: clone size, V gene, J gene, D gene, CDR3 protein. The D gene is left open where the match is weak. A row's size may be missing; if present it is once, few, many or a size class.

-	TRBV6-5	TRBJ1-5	-	ASRSGGTSNQPQH
-	TRBV7-2	TRBJ1-2	-	ASSLTGVGWDYGYT
-	TRBV5-1	TRBJ2-7	TRBD2	ASGPGLAGVYEQY
-	TRBV28	TRBJ2-2	-	ASGRGEMNTGELF
-	TRBV28	TRBJ2-1	-	ASSLSQPYNEQF
once	TRBV9	TRBJ2-1	TRBD2	ASSSQTSGIGEQF
-	TRBV2	TRBJ1-2	TRBD1	ASSRTGTDGYT
-	TRBV10-2	TRBJ1-3	TRBD1	ASRMGTANSGNTIY
-	TRBV11-2	TRBJ2-3	TRBD2	ASSPLLAGDTQY
-	TRBV11-2	TRBJ2-1	-	ASSFDLAEQF
-	TRBV6-1	TRBJ2-7	TRBD2	ASSLFREALGEQY
once	TRBV7-2	TRBJ1-1	-	ASSFGGGTEAF
-	TRBV6-1	TRBJ2-5	-	ASSEVGGRETQY
-	TRBV5-1	TRBJ2-5	TRBD2	ASSLARLAGREETQY
-	TRBV5-4	TRBJ2-1	-	ASAWRNSYNEQF
-	TRBV28	TRBJ2-7	-	ASSPGDSFSYEQY
once	TRBV29-1	TRBJ2-1	-	SVGDPWGYNEQF
-	TRBV5-8	TRBJ2-7	TRBD2	ASSLGTSGSSDEQY
-	TRBV6-5	TRBJ1-3	TRBD1	ASSTTGALGNTIY
-	TRBV7-3	TRBJ1-2	-	ASSSRGGADGYT
-	TRBV5-1	TRBJ2-3	-	ASSPRPPSSTDTQY
-	TRBV18	TRBJ2-7	TRBD2	ASSPGMGGTGYEQY
-	TRBV5-1	TRBJ2-1	TRBD2	ASSRTSGITYNEQF
-	TRBV4-1	TRBJ2-3	-	ASSQYGLLYTQY
-	TRBV18	TRBJ1-2	-	ASSPLAASDYGYT
once	TRBV2	TRBJ2-1	TRBD2	ASSGPSGRADDEQF
-	TRBV2	TRBJ1-4	-	ASNSGTAEELF
-	TRBV5-6	TRBJ2-7	-	ASTPGPGYKGEQY
-	TRBV5-1	TRBJ2-3	TRBD2	ASNPTAGGTDTQY
-	TRBV6-6	TRBJ1-5	-	ASSTQQGQPQH
-	TRBV5-1	TRBJ2-3	TRBD1	ASSIGTDFYTDTQY
-	TRBV6-1	TRBJ2-3	TRBD2	ASSAHRAGGGDTQY
-	TRBV14	TRBJ2-4	TRBD2	ASSRTRLALPGDIQY
-	TRBV5-1	TRBJ2-5	TRBD1	ASSPTGRKETQY
once	TRBV5-1	TRBJ2-2	-	ASSKGPLNTGELF
once	TRBV28	TRBJ1-2	-	ASSPNGPRNRH
-	TRBV6-1	TRBJ2-1	-	ASSESAQNSYNEQF
-	TRBV5-1	TRBJ2-6	-	ASTHGAELVLSGANVLT
-	TRBV5-1	TRBJ2-1	TRBD2	ASSLVGLAGEEF
-	TRBV11-2	TRBJ2-2	-	ASSFVGLENTGELF
-	TRBV5-1	TRBJ2-2	-	ASSLGSADTTGELF
-	TRBV28	TRBJ2-7	TRBD1	ASSFDFRDRAYEQY
-	TRBV10-3	TRBJ2-3	TRBD2	AISGEGYLTDTQY
-	TRBV7-2	TRBJ2-6	-	ASSRSGNSGANVLT
-	TRBV5-6	TRBJ2-5	-	ASSWDLKETQY
-	TRBV6-6	TRBJ1-5	-	ASSYSKDSSFQPQH
few	TRBV9	TRBJ1-2	-	ASSVDREGYT
-	TRBV11-2	TRBJ1-1	TRBD1	ASSPDRGTEAF
-	TRBV28	TRBJ2-5	-	ASSSGTALETQY